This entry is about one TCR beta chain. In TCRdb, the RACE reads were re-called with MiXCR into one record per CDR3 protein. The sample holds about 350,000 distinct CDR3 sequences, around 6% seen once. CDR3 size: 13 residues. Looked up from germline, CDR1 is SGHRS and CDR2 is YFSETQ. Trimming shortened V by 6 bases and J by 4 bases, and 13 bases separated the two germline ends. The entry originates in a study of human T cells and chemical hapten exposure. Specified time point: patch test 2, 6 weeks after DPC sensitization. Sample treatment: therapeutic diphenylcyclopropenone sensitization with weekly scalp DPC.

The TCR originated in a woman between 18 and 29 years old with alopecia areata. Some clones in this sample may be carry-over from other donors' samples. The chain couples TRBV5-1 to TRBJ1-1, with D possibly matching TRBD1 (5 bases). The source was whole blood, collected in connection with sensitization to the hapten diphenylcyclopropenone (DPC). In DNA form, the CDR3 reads TGCGCCAGCATTCCTTCCGGGGGCACTGAAGCTTTCTTT. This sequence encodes CASIPSGGTEAFF.